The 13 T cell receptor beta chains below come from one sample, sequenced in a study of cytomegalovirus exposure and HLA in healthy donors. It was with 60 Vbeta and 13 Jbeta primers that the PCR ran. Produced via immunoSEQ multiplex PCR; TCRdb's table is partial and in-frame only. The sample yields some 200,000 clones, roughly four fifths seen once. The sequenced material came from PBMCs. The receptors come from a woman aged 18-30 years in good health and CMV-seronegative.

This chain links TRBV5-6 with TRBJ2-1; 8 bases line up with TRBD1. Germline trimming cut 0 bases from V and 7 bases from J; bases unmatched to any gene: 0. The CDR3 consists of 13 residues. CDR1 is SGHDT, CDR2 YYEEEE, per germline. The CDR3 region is CASSLGQGNEQFF. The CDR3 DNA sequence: TGTGCCAGCAGCTTGGGACAGGGGAATGAGCAGTTCTTC.

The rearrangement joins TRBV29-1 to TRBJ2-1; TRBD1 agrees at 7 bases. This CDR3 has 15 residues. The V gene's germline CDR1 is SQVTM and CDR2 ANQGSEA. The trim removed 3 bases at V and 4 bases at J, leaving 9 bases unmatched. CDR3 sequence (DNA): TGCAGCGTTGAGTTACAGGGGCCTCCGTACAATGAGCAGTTCTTC. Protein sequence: CSVELQGPPYNEQFF.

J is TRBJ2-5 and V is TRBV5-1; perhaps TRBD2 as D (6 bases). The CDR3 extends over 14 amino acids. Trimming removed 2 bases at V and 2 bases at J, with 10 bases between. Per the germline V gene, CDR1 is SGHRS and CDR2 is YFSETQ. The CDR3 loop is CASSFTSPQETQYF. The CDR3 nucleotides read TGCGCCAGCAGCTTTACTAGCCCACAAGAGACCCAGTACTTC.

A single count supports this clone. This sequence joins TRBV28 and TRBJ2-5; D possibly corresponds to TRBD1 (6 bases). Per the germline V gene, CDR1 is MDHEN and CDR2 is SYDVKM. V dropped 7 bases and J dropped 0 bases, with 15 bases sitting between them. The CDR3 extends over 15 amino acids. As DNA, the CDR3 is TGTGCCAGCAATTTCCAAACAGGGTACCAAGAGACCCAGTACTTC. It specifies CASNFQTGYQETQYF.

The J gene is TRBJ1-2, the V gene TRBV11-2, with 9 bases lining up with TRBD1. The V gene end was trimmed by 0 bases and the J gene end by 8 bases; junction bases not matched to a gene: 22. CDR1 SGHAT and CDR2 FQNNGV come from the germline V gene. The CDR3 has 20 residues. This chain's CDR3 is CASSLETAIGQGRTISGYTF. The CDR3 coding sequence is TGTGCCAGCAGCTTAGAGACCGCTATAGGACAGGGGAGAACTATCTCGGGCTACACCTTC.

This chain's CDR3 is CASSVVGQGADTQYF. The DNA of the CDR3 is TGTGCCAGCAGCGTAGTTGGACAGGGAGCAGATACGCAGTATTTT. The rearrangement uses TRBV9 and TRBJ2-3; 8 nucleotides line up with TRBD1. This CDR3 is built from 15 residues. The junction had 4 bases not matched to a gene; V was cut back by 0 bases and J by 4 bases. Germline V gene data show CDR1 as SGDLS and CDR2 as YYNGEE.

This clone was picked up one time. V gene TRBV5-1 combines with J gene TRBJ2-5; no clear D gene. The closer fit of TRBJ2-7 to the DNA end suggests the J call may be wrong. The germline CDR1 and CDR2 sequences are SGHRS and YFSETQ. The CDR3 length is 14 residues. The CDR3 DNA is TGCGCCAGCAGCTTGGGACGGATACACTACGAGCAGTACTTC. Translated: CASSLGRIHYEQYF.

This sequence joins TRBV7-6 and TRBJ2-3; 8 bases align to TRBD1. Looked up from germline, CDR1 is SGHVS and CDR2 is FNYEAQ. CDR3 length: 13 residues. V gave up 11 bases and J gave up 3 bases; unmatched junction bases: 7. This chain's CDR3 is CASGQVITDTQYF. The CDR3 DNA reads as TGTGCCTCGGGACAGGTCATTACAGATACGCAGTATTTT.

CDR3 protein: CASSEGIMTGSGNTIYF. CDR3 DNA: TGTGCCAGCAGTGAGGGCATCATGACAGGCTCTGGAAACACCATATATTTT. The J gene is TRBJ1-3, the V gene TRBV2; a weak D match, TRBD1 (6 bases). The CDR3 covers 17 residues. Germline assignment: CDR1 SNHLY and CDR2 FYNNEI. V was pared by 3 bases and J by 0 bases, with 15 bases between.

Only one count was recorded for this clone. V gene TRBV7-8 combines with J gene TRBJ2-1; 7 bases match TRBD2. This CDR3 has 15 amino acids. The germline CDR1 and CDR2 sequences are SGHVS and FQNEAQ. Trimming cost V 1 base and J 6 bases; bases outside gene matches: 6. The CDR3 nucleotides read TGTGCCAGCAGCTTAGGTGCGGGAGTAGGCAATGAGCAGTTCTTC. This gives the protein CASSLGAGVGNEQFF.

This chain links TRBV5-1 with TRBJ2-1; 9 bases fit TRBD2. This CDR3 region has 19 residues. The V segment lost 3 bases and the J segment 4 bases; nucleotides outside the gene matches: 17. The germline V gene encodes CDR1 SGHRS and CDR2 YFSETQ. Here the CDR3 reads CASSSGILAGGPVYNEQFF. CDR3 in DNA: TGCGCCAGCAGCTCTGGAATTTTGGCGGGGGGGCCGGTATACAATGAGCAGTTCTTC.

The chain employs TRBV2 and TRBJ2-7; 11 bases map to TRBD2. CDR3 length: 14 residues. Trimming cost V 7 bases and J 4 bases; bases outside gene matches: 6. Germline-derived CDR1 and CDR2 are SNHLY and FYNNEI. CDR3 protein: CASKASGRLYEQYF. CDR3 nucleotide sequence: TGTGCCAGCAAGGCTAGCGGGAGGCTGTACGAGCAGTACTTC.

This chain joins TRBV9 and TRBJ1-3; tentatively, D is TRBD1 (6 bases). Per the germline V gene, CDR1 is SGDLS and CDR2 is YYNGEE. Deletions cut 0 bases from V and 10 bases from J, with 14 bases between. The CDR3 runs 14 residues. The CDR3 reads CASSVGLSTGTIYF. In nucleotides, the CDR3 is TGTGCCAGCAGCGTAGGGCTCTCGACAGGTACCATATATTTT.